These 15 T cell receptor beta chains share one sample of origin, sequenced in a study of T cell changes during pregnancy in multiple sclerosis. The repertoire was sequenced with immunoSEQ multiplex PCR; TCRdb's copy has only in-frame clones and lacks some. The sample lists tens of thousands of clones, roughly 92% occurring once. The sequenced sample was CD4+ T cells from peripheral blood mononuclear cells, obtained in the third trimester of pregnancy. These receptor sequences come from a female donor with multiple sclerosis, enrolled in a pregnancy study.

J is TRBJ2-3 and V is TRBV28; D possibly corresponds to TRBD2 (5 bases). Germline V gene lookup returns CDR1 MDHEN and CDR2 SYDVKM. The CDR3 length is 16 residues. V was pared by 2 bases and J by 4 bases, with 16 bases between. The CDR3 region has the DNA TGTGCCAGCAGTTTAGCGGGCCCGGGTGCAGCAGATACGCAGTATTTT. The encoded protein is CASSLAGPGAADTQYF.

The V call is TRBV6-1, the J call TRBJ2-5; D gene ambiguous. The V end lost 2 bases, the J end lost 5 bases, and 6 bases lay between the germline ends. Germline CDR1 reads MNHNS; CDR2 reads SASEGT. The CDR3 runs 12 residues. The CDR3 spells CASSELMETQYF. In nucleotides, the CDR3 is TGTGCCAGCAGTGAACTTATGGAGACCCAGTACTTC.

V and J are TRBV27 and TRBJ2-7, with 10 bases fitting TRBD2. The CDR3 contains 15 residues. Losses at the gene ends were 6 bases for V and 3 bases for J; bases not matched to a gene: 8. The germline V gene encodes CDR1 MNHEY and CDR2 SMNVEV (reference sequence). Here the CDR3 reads CASRAGTSARYEQYF. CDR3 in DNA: TGTGCCAGCAGGGCCGGGACTAGCGCCCGCTACGAGCAGTACTTC.

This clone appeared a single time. The chain's CDR3 is CASSQVSRGIAGEGRTDTQYF. In DNA, the CDR3 is TGTGCCAGCAGCCAAGTTTCCAGGGGGATAGCGGGAGAGGGTCGGACAGATACGCAGTATTTT. The rearrangement uses TRBV4-2 and TRBJ2-3; 9 nucleotides line up with TRBD2. Unmatched junction bases numbered 20, after V lost 1 base and J lost 3 bases. This CDR3 spans 21 amino acids. Germline CDR1 reads LGHNA; CDR2 reads YNFKEQ.

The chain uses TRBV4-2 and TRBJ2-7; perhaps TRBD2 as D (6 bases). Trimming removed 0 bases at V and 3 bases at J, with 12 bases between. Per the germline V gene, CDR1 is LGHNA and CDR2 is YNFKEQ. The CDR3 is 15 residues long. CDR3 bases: TGTGCCAGCAGCCAAGATTGGGACTTAGGCTACGAGCAGTACTTC. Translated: CASSQDWDLGYEQYF.

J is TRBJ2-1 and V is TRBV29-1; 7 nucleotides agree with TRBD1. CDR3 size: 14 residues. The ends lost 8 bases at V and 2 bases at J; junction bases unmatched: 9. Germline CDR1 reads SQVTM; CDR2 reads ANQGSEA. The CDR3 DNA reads TGCAGCACAAGACAGGGATTCCCCTACAATGAGCAGTTCTTC. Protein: CSTRQGFPYNEQFF.

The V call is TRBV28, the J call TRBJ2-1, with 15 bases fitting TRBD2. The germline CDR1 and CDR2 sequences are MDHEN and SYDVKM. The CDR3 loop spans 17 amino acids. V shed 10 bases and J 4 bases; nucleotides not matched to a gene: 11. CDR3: CATLGTSGRMGYNEQFF. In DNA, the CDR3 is TGTGCCACCTTGGGGACTAGCGGGAGGATGGGGTACAATGAGCAGTTCTTC. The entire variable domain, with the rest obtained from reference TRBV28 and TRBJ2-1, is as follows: DVKVTQSSRYLVKRTGEKVFLECVQDMDHENMFWYRQDPGLGLRLIYFSYDVKMKEKGDIPEGYSVSREKKERFSLILESASTNQTSMYLCATLGTSGRMGYNEQFFGPGTRLTVL.

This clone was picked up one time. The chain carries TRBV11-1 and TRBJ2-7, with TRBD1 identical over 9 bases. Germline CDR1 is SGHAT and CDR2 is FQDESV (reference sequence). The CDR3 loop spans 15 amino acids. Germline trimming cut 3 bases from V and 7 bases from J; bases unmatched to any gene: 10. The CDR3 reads CASSLGQGTWREQYF. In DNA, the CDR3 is TGTGCCAGCAGCTTGGGACAGGGAACCTGGAGGGAGCAGTACTTC.

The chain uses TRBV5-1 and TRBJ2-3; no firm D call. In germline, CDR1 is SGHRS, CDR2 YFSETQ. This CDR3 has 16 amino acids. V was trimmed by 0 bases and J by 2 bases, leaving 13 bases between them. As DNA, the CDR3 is TGCGCCAGCAGCTTGGCCGGGTACTTTTCCACAGATACGCAGTATTTT. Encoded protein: CASSLAGYFSTDTQYF.

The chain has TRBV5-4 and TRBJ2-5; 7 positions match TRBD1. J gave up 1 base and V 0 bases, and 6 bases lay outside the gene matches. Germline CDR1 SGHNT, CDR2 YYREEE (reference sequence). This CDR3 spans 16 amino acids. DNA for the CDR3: TGTGCCAGCAGCTTGGCCCTGACAGGGACCCAAGAGACCCAGTACTTC. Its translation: CASSLALTGTQETQYF.

CDR3 DNA sequence: TGTGCCAGCAGCCAACCGGCTGGGCGAGCTTTCTTT. The encoded protein is CASSQPAGRAFF. This chain uses TRBV7-9 with TRBJ1-1; D is uncertain. V dropped 5 bases and J dropped 10 bases, with 14 bases sitting between them. The V gene's germline CDR1 is SEHNR and CDR2 FQNEAQ (reference sequence). The CDR3 covers 12 residues.

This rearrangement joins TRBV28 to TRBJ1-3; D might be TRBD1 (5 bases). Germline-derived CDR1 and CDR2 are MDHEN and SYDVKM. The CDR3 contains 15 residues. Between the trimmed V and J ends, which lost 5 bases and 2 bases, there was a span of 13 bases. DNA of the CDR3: TGTGCCAGCAGTCAGGGAACGTTTACTGGAAACACCATATATTTT. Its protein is CASSQGTFTGNTIYF.

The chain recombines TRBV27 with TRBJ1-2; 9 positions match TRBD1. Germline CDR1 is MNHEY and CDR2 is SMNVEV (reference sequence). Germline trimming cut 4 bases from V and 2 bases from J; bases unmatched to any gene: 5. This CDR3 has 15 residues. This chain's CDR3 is CASSSWTGVNYGYTF. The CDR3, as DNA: TGTGCCAGCAGTTCCTGGACAGGGGTGAACTATGGCTACACCTTC.

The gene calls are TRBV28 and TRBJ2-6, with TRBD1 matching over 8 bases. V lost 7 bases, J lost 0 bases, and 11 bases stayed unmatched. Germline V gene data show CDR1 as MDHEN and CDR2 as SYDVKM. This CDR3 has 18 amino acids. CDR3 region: CASKENRGTFSGANVLTF. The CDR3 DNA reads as TGTGCCAGCAAAGAGAACAGGGGGACCTTCTCTGGGGCCAACGTCCTGACTTTC.

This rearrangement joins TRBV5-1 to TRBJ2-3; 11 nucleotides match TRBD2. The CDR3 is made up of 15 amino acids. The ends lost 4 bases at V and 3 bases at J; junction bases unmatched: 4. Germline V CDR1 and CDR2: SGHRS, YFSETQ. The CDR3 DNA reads TGCGCCAGCAGCGCATCTAGCGGGAGGACAGATACGCAGTATTTT. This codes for CASSASSGRTDTQYF.